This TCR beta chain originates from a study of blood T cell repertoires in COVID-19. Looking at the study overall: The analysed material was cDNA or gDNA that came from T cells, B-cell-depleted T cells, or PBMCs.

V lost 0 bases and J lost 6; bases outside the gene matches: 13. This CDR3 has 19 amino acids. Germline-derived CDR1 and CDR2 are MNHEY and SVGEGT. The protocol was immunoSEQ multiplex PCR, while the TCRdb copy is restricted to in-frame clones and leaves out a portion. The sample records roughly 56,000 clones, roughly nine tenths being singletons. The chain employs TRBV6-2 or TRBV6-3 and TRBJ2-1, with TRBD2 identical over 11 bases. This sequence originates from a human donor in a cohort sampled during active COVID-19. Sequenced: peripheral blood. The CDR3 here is CASSYSSRLAGGRSNEQFF. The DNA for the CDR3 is TGTGCCAGCAGTTACTCTTCCAGGTTAGCGGGGGGGCGTTCCAATGAGCAGTTCTTC.